This TCR beta chain was found in a study of blood T cell repertoires in COVID-19. On the study more broadly: Specimens from acute and convalescent COVID-19 originated in the United States, Italy and Spain. T cells, B-cell-depleted T cells, or PBMCs supplied cDNA or gDNA.

Cohorts were based on clinical histories the participants reported. In the authors' workflow: Using reference gene primer amplification, nucleated cell counts were estimated. The data were produced by immunoSEQ multiplex PCR, yet TCRdb's version contains in-frame clones alone and is incomplete. The V and J calls and the clone size are those of that table, but D and trimming were determined from the DNA. This table holds around 200,000 clones, 85% to 90% found once. Sequencing was done on a sample of PBMCs or T cells enriched from blood (not recorded which). The TCR sequence derives from a man aged 40-50 years who had recovered from COVID-19.

The CDR3 sequence is CASSQDPGTGSNTQYF. The CDR3 nucleotides read TGCGCCAGCAGCCAAGATCCCGGGACTGGGAGTAATACGCAGTATTTT. This chain uses TRBV4-1 with TRBJ2-3, with D possibly matching TRBD2 (6 bases). The germline gives CDR1 MGHRA, CDR2 YSYEKL. The V end was cut by 0 bases, the J end by 7 bases, with 17 bases between. The CDR3 contains 16 residues.